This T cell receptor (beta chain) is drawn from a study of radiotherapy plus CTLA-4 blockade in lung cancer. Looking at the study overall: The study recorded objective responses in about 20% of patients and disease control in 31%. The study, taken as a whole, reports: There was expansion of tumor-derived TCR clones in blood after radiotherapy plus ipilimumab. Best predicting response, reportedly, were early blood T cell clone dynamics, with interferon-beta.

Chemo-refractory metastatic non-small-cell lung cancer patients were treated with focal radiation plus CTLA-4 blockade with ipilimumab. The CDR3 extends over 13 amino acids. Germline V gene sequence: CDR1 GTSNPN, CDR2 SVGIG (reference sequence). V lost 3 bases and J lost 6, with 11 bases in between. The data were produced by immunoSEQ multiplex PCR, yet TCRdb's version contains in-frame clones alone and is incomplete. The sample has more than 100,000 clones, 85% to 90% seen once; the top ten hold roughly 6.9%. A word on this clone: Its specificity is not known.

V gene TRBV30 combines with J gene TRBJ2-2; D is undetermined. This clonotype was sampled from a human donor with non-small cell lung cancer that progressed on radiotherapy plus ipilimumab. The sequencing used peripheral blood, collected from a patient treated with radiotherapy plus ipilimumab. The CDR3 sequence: CAWSRPSPGELFF. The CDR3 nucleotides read TGTGCCTGGAGCCGGCCCTCCCCCGGGGAGCTGTTTTTT.